This T cell receptor beta chain was profiled in a study of T cells in Graves' hyperthyroidism and ophthalmopathy (dated by TCRdb to about 2019). Looking at the study overall: Peripheral blood was sampled at the time of initial diagnosis, prior to any treatment. In about six Graves' hyperthyroidism patients, the study also compared T-cell repertoires from thyroid tissue with T-cell repertoires from blood. For training and testing, the 100 or so patients in the discovery cohort were randomly divided in a 7:3 ratio. Whether ophthalmopathy could be predicted prospectively was tested in an independent validation cohort made up of under 20 hyperthyroidism patients plus 17 patients who later progressed to ophthalmopathy. After blood sampling, hyperthyroidism patients were treated with methimazole at a starting dose of 30 mg daily, and ophthalmopathy patients were treated with high-dose intravenous methylprednisolone. The paper describes TCR Vbeta CDR3 sequencing of about 140 peripheral blood samples, made up of about 40 ophthalmopathy patients, more than 70 hyperthyroidism patients and roughly 17 progressor patients. To identify TCR V-J signatures that set the groups apart, the researchers used a discovery cohort of more than 95 patients, made up of 43 with Graves' ophthalmopathy and approximately 57 with stable Graves' hyperthyroidism. The paper's findings and limits, for the study overall: In validation, progression to ophthalmopathy was predicted by the model with 65% to 71% sensitivity and 72.22% specificity, a median of roughly 6.4 months before onset. Most expanded thyroid clonotypes (frequency above 0.001) were also detected in blood, suggesting blood repertoires may reflect thyroid immune responses. Sample size was not statistically predetermined, and blinding of investigators to group allocation was not performed. A 13 V-J signature model separated ophthalmopathy from stable hyperthyroidism, with approximately 86% sensitivity and about 81% specificity in cross-validation and 80%/75% in testing.

This clonotype has at least ten counts. Its antigen target is currently unknown. Base-call qualities are not available, and no considerably larger clone is one nucleotide away. Spanning cysteine to phenylalanine, the CDR3 consists of 15 amino acids. Of all the DNA, just the CDR3 is kept, 45 bases in frame from base 1. Germline trimming amounts to 6 bases on V and 3 bases on J, with 7 as the count of junction bases outside the gene matches. CDR1 and CDR2 are drawn from the germline V gene: SNHLY, FYNNEI. Hyperthyroidism patients were aged 18 to 65 years and newly diagnosed, with disease duration of less than 2 months. The study excluded patients with uncontrolled infections, other autoimmune diseases, pregnancy or lactation. Diagnoses relied on clinical symptoms, serum thyroxine and TRAb, thyroid ultrasound and orbital computed tomography. Blood from progressor patients was collected at the time of first diagnosis with hyperthyroidism, before any ophthalmopathy symptoms had appeared. Ficoll-Paque density gradient centrifugation was used to isolate PBMCs from 9.5 to 10 ml of fresh peripheral blood. Progressor patients were first diagnosed with Graves' hyperthyroidism and then developed ophthalmopathy during follow-up. Trizol reagent was used to extract total RNA, and RNA quality was then checked on an Agilent 2100 Bioanalyzer.

TCR beta CDR3 regions were amplified from RNA transcripts. The TCR CDR3 was subjected to a first round of RT-PCR using the HTBI primer set and the Qiagen OneStep RT-PCR kit. Libraries were constructed in a second round of multiplex PCR, after which size selection and purification were performed. Paired-end sequencing of the libraries was performed with 100 bp reads on an Illumina HiSeq2000. In the source study's methods: SOAPnuke was used to process the raw data, removing reads that contained adapters or uncalled bases, had a mean Phred below 15, or lacked an exact match to the constant primer or identifier. COPE v1.2.5 was used to merge high-quality paired reads, and clonotypes were defined as unique nucleotide sequences. MiTCR v1.1 was used to align clonotypes to the IMGT TRBV, TRBD and TRBJ reference segments. The analysis included only V-J combinations with a frequency above 0.0001, which together covered around 99% of the repertoires. The TCS score was defined as the ratio of F50 (clonal expansion) to E x V (chaos), calculated using BLOSUM62-based TCRdist between CDR3 peptides within each V-J. Welch's t-statistics and random forest reduced 450 to 600 V-J features to some 14, which were used in a naive Bayes classifier (R e1071). Through fastp at Q25 and MiXCR, TCRdb rebuilt clones from the public reads, retaining in-frame beta chains. Duplicate CDR3 protein sequences are folded into a single record with the most common DNA and genes. None of the V and J calls come from the authors' own analysis; TCRdb made them. The sample contains around 400,000 distinct CDR3 sequences, approximately 14% of them found a single time. The ten largest clonotypes hold about a quarter of the sample.

This TCR was recovered from a woman between 18 and 29 years old with Graves' hyperthyroidism that later progressed to Graves' ophthalmopathy. The specimen sequenced was blood. The V gene is TRBV2 and the J gene is TRBJ2-7, and 11 bases in between align with TRBD2. The nucleotide sequence is TGTGCCAGCAGCGTTAGCGGGAGGGTAATCTACGAGCAGTACTTC. It is translated as CASSVSGRVIYEQYF.